This TCR beta chain was obtained from a study of blood T cell repertoires in COVID-19 (dated by TCRdb to between 2020 and 2021). For the wider study: Samples from collaborators originated in the United States, Italy and Spain and spanned both the acute and convalescent phases of COVID-19. The samples were drawn from the first 160 participants of the ongoing ImmuneRACE study and from 1,254 subjects provided by 6 global collaborators. Deeply sampled blood TCRbeta repertoires from subjects exposed to, actively infected with, or recovered from COVID-19 were included in the dataset. The repertoires were released in a freely available public database meant as a resource for research on the immune response to SARS-CoV-2. The material from the prospective study consisted of cDNA or gDNA derived from T cells, B-cell-depleted T cells, or PBMCs. HLA class I and class II types, where available, came from metadata supplied by the sample provider rather than from assay-based typing. A de-identified subject ID, COVID-19 status, age in years and sex were almost always included in the sample metadata.

What the work shows at the level of the full study, not this receptor alone: How much clinical and demographic metadata was included differed by source and by participant, and the metadata was provided uncurated.

TCRbeta CDR3 regions were amplified from genomic DNA by means of the immunoSEQ Assay, a bias-controlled multiplex PCR. Per the source publication's procedure: Within the assay, amplification of reference gene primers was used to estimate how many nucleated cells each sample contained. To quantify the absolute abundance of each unique TCRbeta CDR3 rearrangement, sequence reads were collapsed and filtered. Productive Simpson clonality was computed per sample as the square root of Simpson's diversity index over productive rearrangements. TCRdb obtained this table from immuneACCESS and retained in-frame rearrangements with V and J assigned. These tables miss some clones; where compared with another copy, unresolved V genes account for less than half of the shortfall, and the remainder is unexplained. V and J calls and clone size are as listed in that table; D and trimming were resolved from the DNA. The sample data list 120,000 or so clones, and around 74% of these were observed just once. The leading ten clones occupy roughly 5% of the sample.

Collaborating institutions collected whole blood in K2EDTA tubes following their own protocols. For TCRbeta analysis, collaborator samples were shipped as frozen whole blood, as isolated PBMCs, or as DNA extracted from either sample type. The CDR3 starts with the cysteine, ends with the phenylalanine, and has 14 residues. Of the read, only the CDR3 DNA is kept; its 42 bases are in frame from base 1. Trimming leaves V shorter by 4 bases and J shorter by 4 bases, with the junction holding 5 bases beyond the gene matches. The germline V gene supplies CDR1 LGHNA and CDR2 YNFKEQ. Comments on this clone: The specificity of this receptor is unknown. Base qualities are not provided; no much larger clone lies one nucleotide away.

The source is a man between 60 and 70 years old with acute or convalescent COVID-19. Sequenced input: peripheral blood. The chain couples TRBV4-2 to TRBJ2-5; TRBD2 agrees with 8 junctional bases. The nucleotides read TGTGCCAGCAGCCCCGGGGGGGAACGAGAGACCCAGTACTTC. It specifies CASSPGGERETQYF.